Shown below are 12 T cell receptor beta chains from a single sample sequenced in a study of shared clonotypes between healthy human individuals. Profiling relied on immunoSEQ multiplex PCR, and the TCRdb table lists in-frame clones only, not all of them. The sample includes 1,500,000 or so clones, around 98.5% of them seen just once. The sequenced material came from naive CD4+ T cells sorted from blood. Subset defined: CD45RA+ positively selected. Receptors were obtained from a man younger than 45 in good health.

The chain links TRBV5-1 to TRBJ2-2; no firm D call. V dropped 0 bases and J dropped 2 bases, with 8 bases sitting between them. This CDR3 spans 15 amino acids. Germline lookup yields CDR1 SGHRS and CDR2 YFSETQ. The CDR3 DNA is TGCGCCAGCAGCTTGGGCTCGATTAACACCGGGGAGCTGTTTTTT. The encoded protein is CASSLGSINTGELFF.

The chain uses TRBV28 and TRBJ2-5, with unresolved D. CDR3 size: 15 residues. The germline gives CDR1 MDHEN, CDR2 SYDVKM. Between the trimmed V and J ends, which lost 7 bases and 2 bases, there was a span of 17 bases. CDR3 protein: CASKVSGHLQETQYF. CDR3 sequence (DNA): TGTGCCAGCAAGGTCTCCGGGCACTTACAAGAGACCCAGTACTTC.

The V gene is TRBV5-1, the J gene TRBJ2-7; 8 positions match TRBD2. The V gene end was trimmed by 4 bases and the J gene end by 4 bases; junction bases not matched to a gene: 16. The CDR3 length is 17 residues. Germline CDR1 is SGHRS and CDR2 is YFSETQ. As DNA, the CDR3 is TGCGCCAGCAGCCCGGACCCGGGGGGGGGCGTCGGGTACGAGCAGTACTTC. Translated: CASSPDPGGGVGYEQYF. Using reference TRBV5-1 and TRBJ2-7 for the parts outside the CDR3, the full variable domain is KAGVTQTPRYLIKTRGQQVTLSCSPISGHRSVSWYQQTPGQGLQFLFEYFSETQRNKGNFPGRFSGRQFSNSRSEMNVSTLELGDSALYLCASSPDPGGGVGYEQYFGPGTRLTVT.

V gene TRBV7-8 combines with J gene TRBJ1-2; D remains ambiguous. The CDR3 sequence is 16 residues long. Trimming cost V 4 bases and J 3 bases, with 18 bases left between them. Per the germline V gene, CDR1 is SGHVS and CDR2 is FQNEAQ. DNA of the CDR3: TGTGCCAGCAGCTCCCGATTGCGGGGAGTCGACTATGGCTACACCTTC. Residues: CASSSRLRGVDYGYTF.

The V and J genes are TRBV7-6 and TRBJ2-7, with D possibly TRBD1 on 6 matching bases. The germline CDR1 and CDR2 sequences are SGHVS and FNYEAQ. The CDR3 runs 12 residues. V was pared by 5 bases and J by 7 bases, with 12 bases between. As DNA, the CDR3 is TGTGCCAGCAGCCTGCGTACAGGGGAGCAGTACTTC. Translated, it gives CASSLRTGEQYF.

This chain joins TRBV6-4 and TRBJ2-5; no firm D call. V was trimmed by 3 bases and J by 4 bases, leaving 9 bases between them. This CDR3 is 13 amino acids long. CDR1 and CDR2 (germline): MRHNA, SNTAGT. In DNA, the CDR3 is TGTGCCAGCAGTGAATTGGCCGGAGAGACCCAGTACTTC. Translation gives CASSELAGETQYF.

The rearrangement uses TRBV10-3 and TRBJ2-5; weak D call: TRBD2 (6 bases). CDR1 and CDR2 from the germline V gene are ENHRY and SYGVKD. The CDR3 is 16 residues long. Trimming removed 3 bases from V and 3 bases from J, with 17 bases in between. The CDR3 DNA follows: TGTGCCATCAGTGACTGGCCTGGGACTGAAAAAGAGACCCAGTACTTC. This translates into CAISDWPGTEKETQYF.

The rearrangement links TRBV9 to TRBJ1-2; a weak D match, TRBD1 (5 bases). CDR3 length equals 13 residues. V was shortened by 3 bases and J by 0 bases, with 6 bases between the two germline ends. CDR1 and CDR2 from the germline V gene are SGDLS and YYNGEE. Here the CDR3 reads CASSEQANYGYTF. In DNA form, the CDR3 reads TGTGCCAGCAGCGAACAGGCTAACTATGGCTACACCTTC. Based on the CDR3 plus reference TRBV9 and TRBJ1-2, the full variable domain is DSGVTQTPKHLITATGQRVTLRCSPRSGDLSVYWYQQSLDQGLQFLIQYYNGEERAKGNILERFSAQQFPDLHSELNLSSLELGDSALYFCASSEQANYGYTFGSGTRLTVV.

The chain has TRBV7-3 and TRBJ2-1, with a tentative D call TRBD2 (6 bases). This CDR3 has 14 amino acids. CDR1 SGHTA and CDR2 FQGTGA come from the germline V gene. The germline V and J ends were trimmed by 5 bases and 4 bases, with 12 bases remaining between them. CDR3 loop: CASSLASEYNEQFF. DNA of the CDR3: TGTGCCAGCAGCCTAGCTAGCGAGTACAATGAGCAGTTCTTC.

This clone was counted a single time. Other DNA sequences in the sample encode the same CDR3. The CDR3 DNA sequence: TGTGCCAGCAGTTATCTGCAGGGGAACACCGGGGAGCTGTTTTTT. Residues: CASSYLQGNTGELFF. V usage is TRBV6-5 and J usage is TRBJ2-2; maybe TRBD1 (5 bases). V lost 3 bases and J lost 1, with 9 bases in between. CDR1 and CDR2 from the germline V gene are MNHEY and SVGAGI. This CDR3 is built from 15 residues.

J is TRBJ2-2 and V is TRBV9; 7 bases align to TRBD2. Germline V gene data show CDR1 as SGDLS and CDR2 as YYNGEE. This CDR3 is built from 18 residues. The trim removed 1 base at V and 4 bases at J, leaving 13 bases unmatched. The CDR3 bases are TGTGCCAGCAGCGTACCCAAAGGGCGGGAGATTGTCACCGGGGAGCTGTTTTTT. It is translated as CASSVPKGREIVTGELFF.

A remark on this clone: Other nucleotide sequences from this sample produce the same CDR3. V gene TRBV30 combines with J gene TRBJ1-2; D not certain. V lost 0 bases and J lost 8, with 7 bases in between. The CDR3 contains 11 residues. Germline CDR1 reads GTSNPN; CDR2 reads SVGIG (reference sequence). CDR3 loop: CAWSVLYGYTF. CDR3 DNA sequence: TGTGCCTGGAGTGTACTATACGGCTACACCTTC. Full variable domain (rest looked up from reference TRBV30 and TRBJ1-2): SQTIHQWPATLVQPVGSPLSLECTVEGTSNPNLYWYRQAAGRGLQLLFYSVGIGQISSEVPQNLSASRPQDRQFILSSKKLLLSDSGFYLCAWSVLYGYTFGSGTRLTVV.